The next 28 T cell receptor beta chains were all read from a single sample in a study of blood T cell repertoires in COVID-19. Produced via immunoSEQ multiplex PCR; TCRdb's table is partial and in-frame only. The table has about 40,000 clones, around nine tenths seen once. The sequenced sample consisted of peripheral blood. These receptors originate from a woman in her sixties or seventies with acute or convalescent COVID-19.

This clone was seen a handful of times. The genes are TRBV24-1 and TRBJ2-1; 9 bases line up with TRBD2. CDR3 length: 15 amino acids. V dropped 9 bases and J dropped 9; count of bases not matched to a gene: 14. Germline assignment: CDR1 KGHDR and CDR2 SFDVKD. CDR3 sequence (DNA): TGTGCCACCGAGAGGGTAGCGGGAGAATACCCTGAGCAGTTCTTC. Residues: CATERVAGEYPEQFF.

The rearrangement uses TRBV7-2 and TRBJ2-3; 11 bases agree with TRBD2. Germline V CDR1 and CDR2: SGHTA, FQGNSA. This CDR3 region has 19 residues. Germline trimming cut 8 bases from V and 0 bases from J; bases unmatched to any gene: 16. CDR3: CASRPPGTSGGSSTDTQYF. DNA for the CDR3: TGTGCCAGCCGCCCCCCCGGCACTAGCGGGGGTTCAAGCACAGATACGCAGTATTTT.

The J gene is TRBJ2-3, the V gene TRBV5-1; D not resolved. CDR1 and CDR2 from the germline V gene are SGHRS and YFSETQ. The V and J ends lost 1 base and 6 bases respectively, with 6 bases between them. The CDR3 runs 12 residues. The CDR3 DNA sequence: TGCGCCAGCAGCTTGTCCAGGGATACGCAGTATTTT. This codes for CASSLSRDTQYF.

This chain uses TRBV9 with TRBJ1-2; D gene unclear. V lost 0 bases and J lost 5, with 5 bases in between. Looked up from germline, CDR1 is SGDLS and CDR2 is YYNGEE. The CDR3 is 12 amino acids. The CDR3 loop reads CASSVEQYGYTF. CDR3 in DNA: TGTGCCAGCAGCGTAGAACAGTATGGCTACACCTTC. The full variable domain, rest sourced from reference TRBV9 and TRBJ1-2, is DSGVTQTPKHLITATGQRVTLRCSPRSGDLSVYWYQQSLDQGLQFLIQYYNGEERAKGNILERFSAQQFPDLHSELNLSSLELGDSALYFCASSVEQYGYTFGSGTRLTVV.

The chain is built from TRBV10-2 and TRBJ2-3; D unresolved. The germline gives CDR1 WSHSY, CDR2 SAAADI. Trimming stripped 7 bases from V and 2 bases from J, with 4 bases between. This CDR3 contains 11 residues. CDR3 in DNA: TGCGCCAGCACGTCCACAGATACGCAGTATTTT. Translation gives CASTSTDTQYF.

This clone has more than one count but fewer than ten. The chain recombines TRBV10-3 with TRBJ1-6; no clear D gene. Germline V lookup: CDR1 ENHRY, CDR2 SYGVKD. The V gene lost 4 bases and the J gene lost 0 bases, with 7 bases spanning the gap. The CDR3 is made up of 15 amino acids. CDR3 in amino acids: CAISADSSYNSPLHF. For the CDR3, the DNA is TGTGCCATCAGTGCCGATAGCTCCTATAATTCACCCCTCCACTTT.

This chain's CDR3 is CASSFTNRVVIHEQYV. CDR3 nucleotides: TGTGCCAGCAGTTTCACCAACAGGGTAGTGATCCACGAGCAGTACGTC. The chain links TRBV28 to TRBJ2-7; TRBD1 might be the D (6 bases). CDR3 length: 16 amino acids. CDR1 is MDHEN, CDR2 SYDVKM, per germline. V lost 3 bases to trimming and J lost 5 bases, with 20 bases between them.

The J gene is TRBJ2-3, the V gene TRBV4-3; D remains unclear. The germline V and J ends were trimmed by 0 bases and 0 bases, with 7 bases remaining between them. CDR1 is LGHNA and CDR2 is YSLEER in the germline V gene. The CDR3 has 15 residues. The CDR3: CASSQERRSTDTQYF. In nucleotides, the CDR3 is TGCGCCAGCAGCCAAGAGCGCCGTAGCACAGATACGCAGTATTTT.

This rearrangement joins TRBV27 to TRBJ2-1; 8 bases match TRBD1. Looked up from germline, CDR1 is MNHEY and CDR2 is SMNVEV (reference sequence). The V segment lost 5 bases and the J segment 0 bases; nucleotides outside the gene matches: 3. The CDR3 extends over 15 amino acids. This chain's CDR3 is CASSLTGDSYNEQFF. The CDR3 nucleotides are TGTGCCAGCAGTCTGACAGGGGACTCCTACAATGAGCAGTTCTTC.

The chain combines TRBV6-5 with TRBJ1-5, with D unresolved. This CDR3 has 13 amino acids. Trimming left V 5 bases short and J 6 bases short, with 11 bases between. Germline V lookup: CDR1 MNHEY, CDR2 SVGAGI. CDR3: CASSLYRGQPQHF. In DNA form, the CDR3 reads TGTGCCAGCAGTCTCTATCGCGGTCAGCCCCAGCATTTT.

The J gene is TRBJ2-1, the V gene TRBV3-1 (or the pseudogene TRBV3-2), with 8 nucleotides matching TRBD2. Germline assignment: CDR1 LGHDT and CDR2 YNNKEL (reference sequence). The CDR3 is made up of 15 amino acids. The junction had 4 bases not matched to a gene; V was cut back by 0 bases and J by 6 bases. The CDR3 loop is CASSQEGLEGNEQFF. The CDR3 coding sequence is TGTGCCAGCAGCCAAGAGGGACTAGAGGGCAATGAGCAGTTCTTC.

The V call is TRBV6-5, the J call TRBJ2-7; D is perhaps TRBD1 (5 bases). V gave up 2 bases and J gave up 1 base, with 9 bases separating them. Per germline, CDR1 MNHEY and CDR2 SVGAGI. The CDR3 runs 14 residues. CDR3 nucleotide sequence: TGTGCCAGCAGTTACGATAAGGGGTCCTACGAGCAGTACGTC. Translated, it gives CASSYDKGSYEQYV.

The V call is TRBV5-4, the J call TRBJ2-5; maybe TRBD1 (7 bases). Trimming stripped 0 bases from V and 2 bases from J, with 26 bases between. Germline lookup yields CDR1 SGHNT and CDR2 YYREEE (reference sequence). The CDR3 loop spans 20 amino acids. The CDR3 DNA sequence: TGTGCCAGCAGCTTGGCCAGGGGGACAGCTTGGGGGGATTCTCAAGAGACCCAGTACTTC. It specifies CASSLARGTAWGDSQETQYF.

V usage is TRBV18 and J usage is TRBJ1-1; 11 bases map to TRBD1. This CDR3 contains 16 residues. Per germline, CDR1 KGHSH and CDR2 LQKENI. After removal of 2 bases from V and 4 bases from J, the junction contained 6 bases not matched to a gene. DNA for the CDR3: TGTGCCAGCTCACCAAATGCCGGGACAGGGGGCACTGAAGCTTTCTTT. This gives the protein CASSPNAGTGGTEAFF.

This rearrangement joins TRBV30 to TRBJ1-5; no reliable D call. Germline-derived CDR1 and CDR2 are GTSNPN and SVGIG (reference sequence). The CDR3 length is 13 residues. Trimming stripped 8 bases from V and 6 bases from J, with 17 bases between. CDR3 DNA sequence: TGTGCCGCCGAGCCGGGGTCTGGTCAGCCCCAGCATTTT. Encoded protein: CAAEPGSGQPQHF.

This sequence joins TRBV27 and TRBJ2-7; TRBD1 matches 7 bases. Germline-derived CDR1 and CDR2 are MNHEY and SMNVEV (reference sequence). V gave up 4 bases and J gave up 5 bases; unmatched junction bases: 5. This CDR3 comprises 13 residues. This CDR3 is CASSSTGRHEQYV. DNA for the CDR3: TGTGCCAGCAGTTCGACAGGGCGGCACGAGCAGTACGTC.

In its sample, this clone was seen once. This CDR3 is CASSPLGRENTGELFF. CDR3 DNA: TGTGCCAGCTCACCCCTAGGGCGGGAGAACACCGGGGAGCTGTTTTTT. The genes are TRBV18 and TRBJ2-2; D possibly corresponds to TRBD2 (6 bases). Germline CDR1 is KGHSH and CDR2 is LQKENI. V was pared by 3 bases and J by 1 base, with 12 bases between. This CDR3 contains 16 residues.

By sample fraction, this clone is medium-sized. J is TRBJ2-1 and V is TRBV19, with TRBD2 matching 13 bases. The CDR3 length is 15 residues. Trimming cost V 6 bases and J 4 bases; bases outside gene matches: 3. Germline values: CDR1 LNHDA, CDR2 SQIVND (reference sequence). The DNA of the CDR3 is TGTGCCAGTAGCATGACTAGCGGGGGGTACAATGAGCAGTTCTTC. Protein product: CASSMTSGGYNEQFF.

CDR3 sequence reads: CASRATNEKLFF. In DNA, the CDR3 is TGCGCCAGTCGCGCAACTAATGAAAAACTGTTTTTT. The chain has TRBV5-1 and TRBJ1-4; D ambiguous. This CDR3 has 12 amino acids. V shed 8 bases and J shed 0 bases, with 5 bases lying between them. Germline lookup yields CDR1 SGHRS and CDR2 YFSETQ.

The chain carries TRBV6-6 and TRBJ1-5; no clear D. Looked up from germline, CDR1 is MNHNY and CDR2 is SVGAGI (reference sequence). V gave up 8 bases and J gave up 9 bases, with 14 bases separating them. The CDR3 sequence is 12 residues long. CDR3 in DNA: TGTGCCAGCGACGCGGGATACCCGCCCCAGCATTTT. Translation: CASDAGYPPQHF.

The CDR3 DNA follows: TGTGCCAGCAGCTTAGATCTCCCTTTGACGGGGGATTCACCCCTCCACTTT. As protein: CASSLDLPLTGDSPLHF. The rearrangement uses TRBV11-3 and TRBJ1-6, with D perhaps matching TRBD1 (5 bases). V was clipped by 0 bases and J by 8 bases, with 17 bases between them. In germline, CDR1 is SGHNT, CDR2 YENEEA. The CDR3 totals 17 residues.

The V and J genes are TRBV5-1 and TRBJ1-1; the match to TRBD1 covers 8 bases. The CDR3 loop spans 15 amino acids. The V segment lost 4 bases and the J segment 1 base; nucleotides outside the gene matches: 6. Germline assignment: CDR1 SGHRS and CDR2 YFSETQ. CDR3 bases: TGCGCCAGCAGCCGAACAGGGGGGACGAACACTGAAGCTTTCTTT. Amino acids: CASSRTGGTNTEAFF.

The chain carries TRBV6-2 or TRBV6-3 and TRBJ2-7; TRBD1 aligns across 7 bases. CDR3 length: 14 amino acids. After removal of 2 bases from V and 3 bases from J, the junction contained 4 bases not matched to a gene. Germline CDR1 reads MNHEY; CDR2 reads SVGEGT. CDR3: CASSYLGQLYEQYV. The CDR3 nucleotides are TGTGCCAGCAGTTACCTGGGACAGCTCTACGAGCAGTACGTC.

The chain joins TRBV5-8 to TRBJ2-5; possibly TRBD1 for D (5 bases). V was trimmed by 4 bases and J by 4 bases, leaving 20 bases between them. Germline CDR1 and CDR2: SGHTS and YDEGEE. The CDR3 loop spans 16 amino acids. The CDR3 nucleotides read TGTGCCAGCAGCGACCGCCGTAGGGGTCTTGGAGAGACCCAGTACTTC. This codes for CASSDRRRGLGETQYF.

The gene calls are TRBV15 and TRBJ2-2; the match to TRBD2 covers 8 bases. CDR1 LNHNV and CDR2 YYDKDF come from the germline V gene (reference sequence). The CDR3 covers 17 residues. V lost 0 bases to trimming and J lost 7 bases; unmatched junction nucleotides: 10. CDR3 nucleotide sequence: TGTGCCACCAGCAGAGAGGCTAGCGGGCGGGGTGGCGGGGAGCTGTTTTTT. Translated: CATSREASGRGGGELFF.

The J gene is TRBJ2-4, the V gene TRBV19; tentative D call: TRBD2 (5 bases). Germline values: CDR1 LNHDA, CDR2 SQIVND (reference sequence). Trimming stripped 3 bases from V and 10 bases from J, with 16 bases between. This CDR3 comprises 14 residues. The CDR3: CASSMERSPSIQYF. The CDR3 DNA reads TGTGCCAGTAGTATGGAGCGGAGTCCCTCGATTCAGTACTTC.

The genes are TRBV11-2 and TRBJ1-2, with 7 bases lining up with TRBD1. J was trimmed by 2 bases and V by 5 bases; bases with no gene match: 2. The CDR3 extends over 13 amino acids. The germline gives CDR1 SGHAT, CDR2 FQNNGV. The CDR3 reads CASSPDRNYGYTF. CDR3 bases: TGTGCCAGCAGCCCGGACAGGAACTATGGCTACACCTTC. Filled out from reference TRBV11-2 and TRBJ1-2, the complete variable domain reads EAGVAQSPRYKIIEKRQSVAFWCNPISGHATLYWYQQILGQGPKLLIQFQNNGVVDDSQLPKDRFSAERLKGVDSTLKIQPAKLEDSAVYLCASSPDRNYGYTFGSGTRLTVV.

The V call is TRBV27, the J call TRBJ2-3; 9 bases align to TRBD2. After removal of 3 bases from V and 4 bases from J, the junction contained 5 bases not matched to a gene. The CDR3 loop spans 15 amino acids. In germline, CDR1 is MNHEY, CDR2 SMNVEV (reference sequence). CDR3 region: CASSFVAGDADTQYF. CDR3 DNA sequence: TGTGCCAGCAGTTTTGTAGCGGGAGACGCAGATACGCAGTATTTT.